This T cell receptor (beta chain) comes out of a study of OX40 agonist ivuxolimab in advanced cancers. TCRdb's copy holds only in-frame clones and misses some; the assay was immunoSEQ multiplex PCR. Of around 100,000 clones listed, about 91% are singletons. In germline, CDR1 is SSHAT, CDR2 FNYEAQ (reference sequence). This CDR3 region has 15 residues. Regarding this clone: An end of the junction does not agree with germline; a read error may underlie this.

The sample was CD4+ or CD8+ T cells sorted from blood, taken in a trial of the OX40 agonist ivuxolimab. The receptor was isolated from an adult with an advanced solid tumor such as melanoma, head and neck, liver or kidney cancer. This sequence joins TRBV7-7 and TRBJ2-1; weak D call: TRBD1 (6 bases). In nucleotides, the CDR3 is TGTGCTAGCAGCCGGAATCGACAGGAGTACAATGAGCAGTTCTTC. Translation gives CASSRNRQEYNEQFF.